This T cell receptor (beta chain) was captured by sequencing in a study of blood T cell repertoires in COVID-19. This clone is a singleton in its sample. The repertoire was sequenced with immunoSEQ multiplex PCR; TCRdb's copy has only in-frame clones and lacks some. The sample carries 250,000 to 300,000 clones, 70% to 90% recorded once. The TCR was taken from a woman aged 30 to 39 with COVID-19, enrolled during active disease. The sequencing input was peripheral blood.

CDR3 loop: CASSLALYEAFF. CDR3 DNA: TGTGCCAGCAGTTTAGCGCTCTATGAAGCTTTCTTT. The chain recombines TRBV12-3 or TRBV12-4 with TRBJ1-1; D remains unclear. Trimming cost V 0 bases and J 7 bases, with 6 bases left between them. The CDR3 sequence is 12 residues long.